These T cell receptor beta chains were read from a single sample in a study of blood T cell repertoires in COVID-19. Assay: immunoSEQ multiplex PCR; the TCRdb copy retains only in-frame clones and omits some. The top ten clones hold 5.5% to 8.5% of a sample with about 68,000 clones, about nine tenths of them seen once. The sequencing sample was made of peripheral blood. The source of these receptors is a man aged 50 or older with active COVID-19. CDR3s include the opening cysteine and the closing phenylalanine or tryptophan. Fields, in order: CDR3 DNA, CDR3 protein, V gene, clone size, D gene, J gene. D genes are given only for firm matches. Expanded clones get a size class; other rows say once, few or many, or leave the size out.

TGTGCCAGCGCAGACTCTGGGGCCAACGTCCTGACTTTC,CASADSGANVLTF,TRBV2,-,-,TRBJ2-6
TGCGCCAGCAGCTGGGACTTGCCATCGAACACCGGGGAGCTGTTTTTT,CASSWDLPSNTGELFF,TRBV5-1,-,-,TRBJ2-2
TGTGCCAGCAGCTCAGGGTTTTCCAACTATGGCTACACCTTC,CASSSGFSNYGYTF,TRBV5-5,few,-,TRBJ1-2
TGTGCCAGCAGTTCCCCGGGACAGGGATTTGAAAAACTGTTTTTT,CASSSPGQGFEKLFF,TRBV27,-,TRBD1,TRBJ1-4
TGTGCCAGCAGCGGACAGGATGGTTCACCCCTCCACTTT,CASSGQDGSPLHF,TRBV9,once,-,TRBJ1-6
TGTGCCAGCAGCGTAGTCTCTGGGGGCAACACCGGGGAGCTGTTTTTT,CASSVVSGGNTGELFF,TRBV9,-,-,TRBJ2-2
TGTGCCAGCAGCCTCGGGACACACCAAGAGACCCAGTACTTC,CASSLGTHQETQYF,TRBV7-2,-,-,TRBJ2-5
TGTGCCAGCAGCTTAGGGCGGGAGTTGGAGACGCAGTATTTT,CASSLGRELETQYF,TRBV11-3,-,TRBD2,TRBJ2-3
TGTGCCAGCAGCCAAGGTCGTCTAGCGGGAGGGTCGGAGACCCAGTACTTC,CASSQGRLAGGSETQYF,TRBV4-2,-,TRBD2,TRBJ2-5
TGTGCCAGCCGGAGGGTAGGGTCTAATGAAAAACTGTTTTTT,CASRRVGSNEKLFF,TRBV6-5,-,-,TRBJ1-4
TGTGCCAGCAGGGATTGGGCTGCCTCTAGCACAGATACGCAGTATTTT,CASRDWAASSTDTQYF,TRBV2,-,-,TRBJ2-3
TGTGCCAGCTCGTTCGACAGAACCTCTGGAAACACCATATATTTT,CASSFDRTSGNTIYF,TRBV18,-,-,TRBJ1-3
TGCGCCAGCAGCCAAGTGGGCAGGGGTTCTGAAGCTTTCTTT,CASSQVGRGSEAFF,TRBV4-3,-,-,TRBJ1-1
TGTGCCAGCAGCGGATGGGACAGCCCCTCTGGGGCCAACGTCCTGACTTTC,CASSGWDSPSGANVLTF,TRBV7-9,-,TRBD1,TRBJ2-6
TGTGCCAGTAGTGACGAAGCGGGGAGCTCCTACAATGAGCAGTTCTTC,CASSDEAGSSYNEQFF,TRBV19,-,TRBD2,TRBJ2-1
TGTGCCAGCAGTTTTTCAGGGGAGTTCTATAATTCACCCCTCCACTTT,CASSFSGEFYNSPLHF,TRBV27,-,-,TRBJ1-6
TGTGCCAGCAGCCCTTTCGTGGGACAGATGAGATCACCCCTCCACTTT,CASSPFVGQMRSPLHF,TRBV28,-,TRBD1,TRBJ1-6
TGTGCCAGCAGTTACGACGGGTGGAACACTGAAGCTTTCTTT,CASSYDGWNTEAFF,TRBV6-5,-,-,TRBJ1-1
TGTGCCAGCAGCCTGCGGGACGGGAAAGAGACCCAGTACTTC,CASSLRDGKETQYF,TRBV13,-,-,TRBJ2-5
TGTGCCAGCAGCCCCAGAGGGGGAGAGACCCAGTACTTC,CASSPRGGETQYF,TRBV3-1/TRBV3-2,-,-,TRBJ2-5
TGTGCCAGCAGCCCCCGGGGGAGCTCCTACGAGCAGTACTTC,CASSPRGSSYEQYF,TRBV11-2,-,-,TRBJ2-7
TGTGCCAGCAGTTACGGGGGGGTTCTCTCTGGAAACACCATATATTTT,CASSYGGVLSGNTIYF,TRBV6-5,-,-,TRBJ1-3
TGCGCCAGCAGCCAAGGCCACGACCCAGGTTACTACGAGCAGTACTTC,CASSQGHDPGYYEQYF,TRBV4-3,-,-,TRBJ2-7
TGCGCCAGCAGCTTGGCTTCGGGTGGGGAGCAGTACTTC,CASSLASGGEQYF,TRBV5-1,few,-,TRBJ2-7
TGTGCCATCAGTGACAGGGACAATCGGATAACTAAGAACACTGAAGCTTTCTTT,CAISDRDNRITKNTEAFF,TRBV10-3,few,-,TRBJ1-1
TGTGCCAGCAGCTTAGCGTCTAGCGGGATGAGGGAGACCCAGTACTTC,CASSLASSGMRETQYF,TRBV7-2,few,TRBD2,TRBJ2-5
TGCGCCAGCAGCCCAGGTGGGCAAGAGGGCTACACCTTC,CASSPGGQEGYTF,TRBV5-1,-,-,TRBJ1-2
TGTGCCAGCAGTCCCTGGTTCGGGGACAGGGGGACATACGAGCAGTACTTC,CASSPWFGDRGTYEQYF,TRBV6-2/TRBV6-3,-,TRBD1,TRBJ2-7